Below, 21 T cell receptor beta chains from the same sample are listed, as sequenced in a study of blood T cell repertoires in COVID-19 (dated by TCRdb to about 2020). Libraries were prepared through the immunoSEQ multiplex PCR assay. TCRdb took over this immuneACCESS table, retaining in-frame rearrangements with V and J assigned. Such tables are incomplete; in checked studies, under half of the missing clones stem from an unresolved V gene, and the remainder is unexplained. The sample yields approximately 140,000 clones; about four fifths were counted once. Of the sample, around 1.6% is held by the ten largest clones. Sequenced: peripheral blood. Receptors were obtained from a human donor in a cohort sampled during active COVID-19.

The genes are TRBV28 and TRBJ2-7; TRBD1 agrees at 9 bases. The V and J ends lost 7 bases and 4 bases, in that order; junction bases with no gene match: 17. The CDR3 covers 17 residues. The germline V gene has CDR1 MDHEN and CDR2 SYDVKM. CDR3 loop: CASTIVQGASRVYEQYF. The CDR3 DNA reads as TGTGCCAGCACCATAGTACAGGGGGCGAGTCGGGTTTACGAGCAGTACTTC.

The rearrangement uses TRBV29-1 and TRBJ2-5; TRBD2 agrees at 9 bases. The CDR3 has 15 residues. Trimming took 5 bases from V and 6 from J; bases not matched to a gene: 13. The germline V gene encodes CDR1 SQVTM and CDR2 ANQGSEA. The CDR3 loop is CSVYLAGEEGKTQYF. Here the CDR3 DNA reads TGCAGCGTTTATTTAGCGGGAGAGGAGGGCAAGACCCAGTACTTC.

J is TRBJ2-5 and V is TRBV19, with TRBD1 matching 12 bases. The CDR3 contains 16 residues. In germline, CDR1 is LNHDA, CDR2 SQIVND (reference sequence). V was pared by 4 bases and J by 3 bases, with 6 bases of the junction left unmatched. CDR3 in amino acids: CASSRAGTGGEETQYF. The CDR3, as DNA: TGTGCCAGTAGTAGGGCCGGGACAGGGGGCGAAGAGACCCAGTACTTC.

The rearrangement links TRBV18 to TRBJ2-1; 10 bases map to TRBD2. Per germline, CDR1 KGHSH and CDR2 LQKENI. Germline trimming cut 6 bases from V and 1 base from J; bases unmatched to any gene: 6. The CDR3 runs to 16 residues. The CDR3 spells CASSPSGRSSYNEQFF. CDR3 coding DNA: TGTGCCAGCTCGCCTAGCGGGAGAAGTTCCTACAATGAGCAGTTCTTC.

The V call is TRBV6-5, the J call TRBJ1-3; 7 nucleotides align to TRBD1. J was trimmed by 3 bases and V by 5 bases; bases with no gene match: 7. The germline V gene encodes CDR1 MNHEY and CDR2 SVGAGI. The CDR3 consists of 15 residues. CDR3 DNA: TGTGCCAGCAGTACAGGGGCGTTTTATGGAAACACCATATATTTT. It encodes CASSTGAFYGNTIYF.

V gene TRBV6-5 combines with J gene TRBJ1-1, with TRBD1 as a possible D gene (6 bases). The V gene's germline CDR1 is MNHEY and CDR2 SVGAGI. This CDR3 region has 13 residues. V lost 6 bases to trimming and J lost 3 bases, with 11 bases between them. The CDR3 spells CASRIRQDTEAFF. CDR3 nucleotides: TGTGCCAGCAGAATTAGACAGGACACTGAAGCTTTCTTT.

The V call is TRBV28, the J call TRBJ1-1; 8 bases fit TRBD1. The ends lost 2 bases at V and 7 bases at J; junction bases unmatched: 9. The germline gives CDR1 MDHEN, CDR2 SYDVKM. The CDR3 spans 15 residues. The CDR3 protein is CASSLVGRGLSEAFF. CDR3 coding DNA: TGTGCCAGCAGTTTAGTTGGCAGGGGGCTTAGTGAAGCTTTCTTT.

The chain couples TRBV5-1 to TRBJ1-6; 8 bases are a match to TRBD1. The V gene end was trimmed by 4 bases and the J gene end by 0 bases; junction bases not matched to a gene: 9. Germline CDR1 and CDR2: SGHRS and YFSETQ. CDR3 length: 18 residues. The CDR3 DNA follows: TGCGCCAGCAGCATAGGGGACAGGCTAAGCTCCTATAATTCACCCCTCCACTTT. It is translated as CASSIGDRLSSYNSPLHF. The entire variable domain, with the rest obtained from reference TRBV5-1 and TRBJ1-6, is as follows: KAGVTQTPRYLIKTRGQQVTLSCSPISGHRSVSWYQQTPGQGLQFLFEYFSETQRNKGNFPGRFSGRQFSNSRSEMNVSTLELGDSALYLCASSIGDRLSSYNSPLHFGNGTRLTVT.

The chain recombines TRBV19 with TRBJ2-3; TRBD1 matches 10 bases. Germline V gives CDR1 LNHDA, CDR2 SQIVND (reference sequence). The V and J ends lost 7 bases and 1 base, in that order; junction bases with no gene match: 2. The CDR3 spans 14 residues. The CDR3 region is CASTGTGGTDTQYF. The CDR3 nucleotides read TGTGCCAGTACCGGGACAGGGGGCACAGATACGCAGTATTTT. Full variable domain (outside the CDR3, taken from reference TRBV19 and TRBJ2-3): DGGITQSPKYLFRKEGQNVTLSCEQNLNHDAMYWYRQDPGQGLRLIYYSQIVNDFQKGDIAEGYSVSREKKESFPLTVTSAQKNPTAFYLCASTGTGGTDTQYFGPGTRLTVL.

This clone was counted once. This chain uses TRBV19 with TRBJ2-6, with TRBD2 matching 7 bases. Per the germline V gene, CDR1 is LNHDA and CDR2 is SQIVND (reference sequence). CDR3 size: 17 residues. Losses at the gene ends were 4 bases for V and 1 base for J; bases not matched to a gene: 7. The CDR3 sequence is CASSRGRAQSGANVLTF. CDR3 nucleotides: TGTGCCAGTAGTAGGGGGAGGGCCCAGTCTGGGGCCAACGTCCTGACTTTC.

This rearrangement joins TRBV6-2 or TRBV6-3 to TRBJ2-2; D ambiguous. The CDR3 runs 16 residues. Germline V lookup: CDR1 MNHEY, CDR2 SVGEGT. V lost 2 bases, J lost 0 bases, and 10 bases lay in between. CDR3 sequence: CASSYGHGTNTGELFF. Here the CDR3 DNA reads TGTGCCAGCAGTTACGGGCATGGAACGAACACCGGGGAGCTGTTTTTT.

The chain recombines TRBV29-1 with TRBJ2-5, with 11 bases identical to TRBD1. Germline-derived CDR1 and CDR2 are SQVTM and ANQGSEA. This CDR3 is 13 amino acids long. V lost 7 bases and J lost 5; bases outside the gene matches: 6. Written as DNA, the CDR3 is TGCAGCGATCGGACAGGGGGCGGCGAGACCCAGTACTTC. Translation: CSDRTGGGETQYF.

The CDR3 loop reads CASSSSGRHTGELFF. DNA for the CDR3: TGCGCCAGCAGCTCGAGCGGGAGGCACACCGGGGAGCTGTTTTTT. The V and J genes are TRBV5-1 and TRBJ2-2; 9 bases match TRBD2. This CDR3 is built from 15 residues. Germline CDR1 reads SGHRS; CDR2 reads YFSETQ. The trim removed 3 bases at V and 3 bases at J, leaving 3 bases unmatched.

The chain uses TRBV7-2 and TRBJ2-1, with D maybe TRBD2 (5 bases). The V gene's germline CDR1 is SGHTA and CDR2 FQGNSA. The CDR3 length is 13 residues. The V end lost 6 bases, the J end lost 5 bases, and 11 bases lay between the germline ends. The CDR3 here is CASRRASDNEQFF. The CDR3 DNA reads TGTGCCAGCAGGCGGGCCTCAGACAATGAGCAGTTCTTC.

The chain couples TRBV2 to TRBJ1-6, with a weak D call TRBD1 (5 bases). The CDR3 covers 15 residues. The V and J ends lost 4 bases and 7 bases respectively, with 14 bases between them. From germline, CDR1 is SNHLY and CDR2 FYNNEI. The CDR3 sequence is CASSGRGSTNSPLHF. In DNA, the CDR3 is TGTGCCAGCAGTGGTAGGGGCAGTACGAATTCACCCCTCCACTTT.

The CDR3 reads CASSVVRGGNTEAFF. CDR3 DNA sequence: TGTGCCAGCAGCGTAGTGCGGGGGGGGAACACTGAAGCTTTCTTT. The chain combines TRBV9 with TRBJ1-1; D is possibly TRBD1 (5 bases). V dropped 0 bases and J dropped 1 base, with 10 bases sitting between them. Germline loops: CDR1 SGDLS, CDR2 YYNGEE. The CDR3 loop spans 15 amino acids.

This clone has just one count. The chain employs TRBV10-3 and TRBJ2-3; D may be TRBD2 (6 bases). V was shortened by 6 bases and J by 1 base, with 11 bases between the two germline ends. The CDR3 length is 14 residues. Germline-derived CDR1 and CDR2 are ENHRY and SYGVKD. The CDR3 region is CAIRQGGGTDTQYF. DNA for the CDR3: TGTGCCATCAGGCAGGGAGGTGGCACAGATACGCAGTATTTT.

The chain joins TRBV20-1 to TRBJ1-6; perhaps TRBD1 as D (5 bases). This CDR3 is 17 amino acids long. V was clipped by 3 bases and J by 7 bases, with 22 bases between them. Germline V lookup: CDR1 DFQATT, CDR2 SNEGSKA (reference sequence). The CDR3 sequence is CSASPRTRAGLNSPLHF. CDR3 nucleotide sequence: TGCAGTGCTAGTCCAAGGACAAGGGCTGGCCTAAATTCACCCCTCCACTTT.

V gene TRBV18 combines with J gene TRBJ1-1; a weak D match, TRBD1 (5 bases). Germline CDR1 reads KGHSH; CDR2 reads LQKENI. The CDR3 sequence is 13 residues long. Trimming removed 4 bases at V and 1 base at J, with 7 bases between. For the CDR3, the DNA is TGTGCCAGCTCACGGGGGGGGAACACTGAAGCTTTCTTT. Translating gives CASSRGGNTEAFF.

This clone appeared a few times. This sequence joins TRBV7-9 and TRBJ2-2; D is ambiguous. This CDR3 is 15 amino acids long. V lost 1 base, J lost 5 bases, and 11 bases lay in between. Germline CDR1 and CDR2: SEHNR and FQNEAQ (reference sequence). Written as DNA, the CDR3 is TGTGCCAGCAGCTTAGACACTACGAGGACCGGGGAGCTGTTTTTT. Translated, it gives CASSLDTTRTGELFF. The full variable domain, with the rest looked up from reference TRBV7-9 and TRBJ2-2, is DTGVSQNPRHKITKRGQNVTFRCDPISEHNRLYWYRQTLGQGPEFLTYFQNEAQLEKSRLLSDRFSAERPKGSFSTLEIQRTEQGDSAMYLCASSLDTTRTGELFFGEGSRLTVL.

The CDR3 loop reads CASSHRGGLYNEQFF. The CDR3, as DNA: TGTGCCAGCAGCCACAGGGGCGGCCTGTACAATGAGCAGTTCTTC. This chain connects TRBV3-1 (or the pseudogene TRBV3-2) to TRBJ2-1; a weak D match, TRBD1 (6 bases). From germline, CDR1 is LGHDT and CDR2 YNNKEL (reference sequence). The CDR3 runs 15 residues. V dropped 3 bases and J dropped 4 bases, with 13 bases sitting between them.